Below, 9 T cell receptor beta chains from the same sample are listed, as sequenced in a study of CD8+CD57+ T cells in acquired aplastic anemia. The patients chosen for sequencing had shown expansion of CD8+CD57+ cells (detected by flow cytometry). It was genomic DNA that served as the template for profiling TCR beta VDJ and CDR3. TCRdb recomputed calls from the reads with MiXCR, one row per CDR3 protein. The profile covers a few hundred thousand distinct CDR3 sequences, with around 82% appearing a single time and roughly two fifths taken by the ten largest. Sequenced: sorted CD4+, CD8+, or CD8+CD57+ T cells (not recorded which) from PBMCs. Receptor source: a human donor with aplastic anemia.

This clonotype was seen only a few times. This chain links TRBV7-6 with TRBJ1-4; 11 positions agree with TRBD1. Germline V CDR1 and CDR2: SGHVS, FNYEAQ. V was pared by 8 bases and J by 1 base, with 9 bases of the junction left unmatched. The CDR3 consists of 17 residues. The CDR3 nucleotides read TGTGCCAGCTCACGTTCCGGGACAGGGGGAACTAATGAAAAACTGTTTTTT. Translating gives CASSRSGTGGTNEKLFF.

This sequence joins TRBV5-1 and TRBJ2-3; D is undetermined. With 2 bases removed from V and 7 bases from J, the gap between germline ends came to 14 bases. The CDR3 loop spans 14 amino acids. The V gene's germline CDR1 is SGHRS and CDR2 YFSETQ. The CDR3 region has the DNA TGCGCCAGCAGCTTAGAAGTCTACGCGAATACGCAGTATTTT. It codes for CASSLEVYANTQYF. The entire variable domain, with the rest obtained from reference TRBV5-1 and TRBJ2-3, is as follows: KAGVTQTPRYLIKTRGQQVTLSCSPISGHRSVSWYQQTPGQGLQFLFEYFSETQRNKGNFPGRFSGRQFSNSRSEMNVSTLELGDSALYLCASSLEVYANTQYFGPGTRLTVL.

The chain links TRBV11-3 to TRBJ1-5; D unclear. The CDR3 has 16 residues. From germline, CDR1 is SGHNT and CDR2 YENEEA. V was pared by 1 base and J by 2 bases, with 12 bases between. In DNA, the CDR3 is TGTGCCAGCAGCTTAGTTCCATTAGAGGGCAATCAGCCCCAGCATTTT. It encodes CASSLVPLEGNQPQHF.

This clonotype has just a few counts. V usage is TRBV24-1 and J usage is TRBJ2-3; 14 bases are a match to TRBD2. The end of the DNA fits TRBJ2-7 better, so the J call may be wrong. The CDR3 is 14 residues long. Looked up from germline, CDR1 is KGHDR and CDR2 is SFDVKD. CDR3 DNA sequence: TGTGCCACCGGGACTAGCGGGAGTCCCGATACGCAGTACTTC. Residues: CATGTSGSPDTQYF.

J is TRBJ2-7 and V is TRBV9; possible D gene TRBD1, 6 bases. Germline CDR1 and CDR2: SGDLS and YYNGEE. This CDR3 has 16 amino acids. Trimming removed 3 bases at V and 7 bases at J, with 23 bases between. The CDR3 sequence is CASSEWWTDNTGEQYF. The CDR3, as DNA: TGTGCCAGCAGCGAGTGGTGGACAGATAACACCGGGGAGCAGTACTTC.

This clonotype was picked up one time. A junction end diverges from the germline sequence, so it may reflect a read error. The rearrangement joins TRBV7-2 to TRBJ2-3; no firm D call. Germline CDR1 SGHTA, CDR2 FQGNSA. The CDR3 sequence is 14 residues long. CDR3 protein: CASSFARGPATQYF. The CDR3 coding sequence is TGTGCCAGCAGCTTTGCGCGAGGTCCCGCTACGCAGTACTTT.

Turning to this clonotype: An end of the junction does not agree with germline; a read error may underlie this. V usage is TRBV20-1 and J usage is TRBJ2-3, with TRBD1 matching over 8 bases. CDR1 and CDR2 from the germline V gene are DFQATT and SNEGSKA (reference sequence). The CDR3 consists of 14 residues. The CDR3 spells CSADWTGRSDTRYF. The CDR3 coding sequence is TGCAGTGCTGACTGGACAGGGAGGTCAGATACGCGGTATTTT.

Of note for this clonotype: One end of the junction does not line up with germline, which may come from a read error. The chain joins TRBV7-3 to TRBJ2-7, with a possible D match to TRBD2 (5 bases). In germline, CDR1 is SGHTA, CDR2 FQGTGA. CDR3 length equals 14 residues. The CDR3 DNA is TGTGCCAGCAGTTCTAACCGGACTTGGGGAGAGACCCAGTTC. It specifies CASSSNRTWGETQF.

This chain connects TRBV10-3 to TRBJ1-1, with D possibly being TRBD1 (6 bases). Trimming left V 2 bases short and J 10 bases short, with 17 bases between. Germline-derived CDR1 and CDR2 are ENHRY and SYGVKD. The CDR3 runs to 14 residues. This CDR3 reads CAISETGGQTTAFF. The CDR3 bases are TGTGCCATCAGTGAGACGGGCGGACAGACAACAGCTTTCTTT.